This entry describes one T cell receptor beta chain. Its antigen is not known. This specimen belongs to a study of T cell responses to AZD1222 COVID-19 vaccine. Whole-study context: Analysis merged second doses at about 4 or about 12 weeks.

Study results and limitations: The sample set comprised mostly white British donors with more females, and clonal diversity was possibly underestimated. Increases in Spike-specific TCR breadth and depth were seen after two AZD1222 doses.

This CDR3 spans 14 amino acids. Germline V lookup: CDR1 MGHDK, CDR2 SYGVNS. Trimming removed 4 bases from V and 0 bases from J, with 6 bases in between. Data came from immunoSEQ multiplex PCR; TCRdb stores just in-frame clones and leaves some out. The sample yields about 120,000 clones, roughly 90% seen once. The sequence came from an adult in good health. The V and J genes are TRBV25-1 and TRBJ1-4; no firm D call. Material: peripheral blood, obtained on day 0 of AZD1222 vaccination. CDR3 residues: CASSGGATNEKLFF. The CDR3 DNA reads as TGTGCCAGCAGTGGCGGAGCAACTAATGAAAAACTGTTTTTT. The complete variable domain, with remaining parts taken from reference TRBV25-1 and TRBJ1-4, reads EADIYQTPRYLVIGTGKKITLECSQTMGHDKMYWYQQDPGMELHLIHYSYGVNSTEKGDLSSESTVSRIRTEHFPLTLESARPSHTSQYLCASSGGATNEKLFFGSGTQLSVL.